The clone carrying this T cell receptor beta chain was recorded only once. Its specificity is unknown. As to time point: week 5, during vaccination. In the vaccine, a single dose held 300 ug of the mutant IDH1 20-mer peptide, along with topical imiquimod. These data belong to a study of a mutant IDH1 vaccine in newly diagnosed glioma. Whole-study context: Vaccines were first given 4-6 weeks after radiotherapy alone, or with temozolomide cycles. Study outcomes and limitations: The study observed vaccine-induced immune responses in more than 80% of patients.

TCRdb keeps only in-frame clones here, not all; method: immunoSEQ multiplex PCR. This sample has about 83,000 clones, with 90% to 95% found just once. The CDR3 consists of 14 residues. Germline CDR1 and CDR2: MNHEY and SVGAGI. V shed 5 bases, J shed 7 bases, and the junction held 6 bases outside the gene matches. V is TRBV6-5 and J is TRBJ2-1, with 9 nucleotides matching TRBD1. The sequenced sample was PBMCs, obtained from a glioma patient whose treatment included an IDH1 peptide vaccine. This TCR was recovered from a woman aged 50 to 60 with glioma. CDR3 sequence: CASSPGQGWNEQFF. CDR3 in DNA: TGTGCCAGCAGTCCGGGACAGGGCTGGAATGAGCAGTTCTTC.